One T cell receptor (beta chain) is described in this entry. Its matching antigen is unknown. Repertoires were generated with immunoSEQ multiplex PCR, while TCRdb's copy carries only in-frame clones and drops some. The sample consists of roughly 2 million clones, roughly 94% of them appearing once. Naive CD8 populations comprised CD45RO-negative cells positively selected for CCR7, excluding terminally differentiated effector memory CD45RA+ cells. The donor population consisted of healthy HIV-negative adults with no recent acute infections or vaccinations. Those who donated, Caucasian adults without exception, all lived in Nashville, Tennessee. Trimming cost V 6 bases and J 8 bases, with 11 bases left between them. CDR3 length: 12 amino acids. Germline V gene lookup returns CDR1 SNHLY and CDR2 FYNNEI. This sample was included in a study of shared clonotypes between healthy human individuals. Findings and caveats of the study: Relative to memory subsets, naive subsets generally showed larger estimated richness.

This chain joins TRBV2 and TRBJ2-1, with no clear D. The sequenced sample consisted of naive CD8+ T cells sorted from blood. The TCR was taken from a man younger than 35 in good health. CDR3 DNA sequence: TGTGCCAGCAGCCGGATTGGGGATGAGCAGTTCTTC. It is translated as CASSRIGDEQFF.